This T cell receptor beta chain appears in the sequencing data of a study of blood T cell repertoires in COVID-19. Study background: T cells, B-cell-depleted T cells, or PBMCs provided the cDNA or gDNA that served as material.

Authors' analysis steps: Quantification of nucleated cells was approximated via reference gene primer amplification. Assay: immunoSEQ multiplex PCR; the TCRdb copy retains only in-frame clones and omits some. V, J and clone size reflect that table, while D and trimming were determined from the DNA. The sample contains approximately 98,000 clones, roughly 80% of which appear only once. Germline assignment: CDR1 SGHTA and CDR2 FQGNSA. V lost 5 bases, J lost 3 bases, and 14 bases lay in between. The CDR3 contains 15 residues. There are a few counts of this clone. The receptor comes from an elderly woman with acute or convalescent COVID-19. V and J are TRBV7-2 and TRBJ1-3; D is unresolved. Material for sequencing was peripheral blood. CDR3 residues: CASSLRPGDGNTIYF. CDR3 sequence (DNA): TGTGCCAGCAGCCTACGACCGGGAGATGGAAACACCATATATTTT.